A single sample is the source of the 28 T cell receptor beta chains below, sequenced in a study of blood T cell repertoires in COVID-19. TCRdb's copy holds only in-frame clones and misses some; the assay was immunoSEQ multiplex PCR. The sample records approximately 230,000 clones, 85% to 90% being singletons. The sequenced sample consisted of PBMCs or T cells enriched from blood (not recorded which). These receptors all come from a young man who had recovered from COVID-19.

V and J are TRBV3-1 (or the pseudogene TRBV3-2) and TRBJ2-2; D is unclear. The V end lost 1 base, the J end lost 0 bases, and 12 bases lay between the germline ends. The length of the CDR3 is 17 residues. Germline assignment: CDR1 LGHDT and CDR2 YNNKEL (reference sequence). CDR3 region: CASSQALQRSNTGELFF. DNA of the CDR3: TGTGCCAGCAGCCAAGCTCTTCAGCGCTCGAACACCGGGGAGCTGTTTTTT.

The chain links TRBV19 to TRBJ2-7, with D unresolved. Trimming shortened V by 1 base and J by 6 bases, and 19 bases separated the two germline ends. The CDR3 has 16 amino acids. Germline V gene data show CDR1 as LNHDA and CDR2 as SQIVND (reference sequence). CDR3 sequence: CASSIVSSAILAEQYF. Written as DNA, the CDR3 is TGTGCCAGTAGTATAGTATCCAGCGCTATCCTGGCCGAGCAGTACTTC.

Worth noting for this clone: The junction departs from germline at one end; a sequencing error may be responsible. The rearrangement links TRBV30 to TRBJ2-5, with D hard to call. Germline-derived CDR1 and CDR2 are GTSNPN and SVGIG (reference sequence). There are 15 residues in the CDR3. The CDR3 loop is CAWSVYLGPQGTQYF. The CDR3 bases are TGTGCCTGGAGTGTTTATTTGGGCCCCCAAGGGACCCAGTACTTC.

This chain links TRBV3-1 (or the pseudogene TRBV3-2) with TRBJ2-7; 8 bases are shared with TRBD1. With 2 bases clipped from V and 3 bases from J, the junction kept 6 bases outside the gene matches. CDR1 is LGHDT and CDR2 is YNNKEL in the germline V gene (reference sequence). The CDR3 has 15 amino acids. This chain's CDR3 is CASSQTMDRVYEQYF. As DNA, the CDR3 is TGTGCCAGCAGCCAAACTATGGACAGGGTCTACGAGCAGTACTTC.

This chain links TRBV6-5 with TRBJ1-4; tentative D call: TRBD1 (6 bases). Germline V CDR1 and CDR2: MNHEY, SVGAGI. The CDR3 loop spans 15 amino acids. Trimming pared 6 bases from V and 3 bases from J, leaving 14 bases between. This chain's CDR3 is CASSLQGGANEKLFF. The CDR3 DNA is TGTGCCAGCAGCCTACAGGGCGGCGCTAATGAAAAACTGTTTTTT.

The chain couples TRBV19 to TRBJ2-5; 11 nucleotides match TRBD1. The CDR3 has 14 amino acids. V shed 6 bases and J 5 bases; nucleotides not matched to a gene: 5. CDR1 and CDR2 from the germline V gene are LNHDA and SQIVND (reference sequence). CDR3 DNA sequence: TGTGCCAGTAGGGACAGGGGGCGCGGGGAGACCCAGTACTTC. This translates into CASRDRGRGETQYF.

This clone was seen only a few times. V is TRBV10-3 and J is TRBJ1-1, with D tentatively TRBD1 (6 bases). The CDR3 contains 12 residues. Germline CDR1 is ENHRY and CDR2 is SYGVKD. Trimming left V 1 base short and J 12 bases short, with 12 bases between. The CDR3 sequence is CAISEWGGATFF. CDR3 DNA sequence: TGTGCCATCAGTGAGTGGGGGGGCGCGACTTTCTTT.

The chain joins TRBV3-1 (or the pseudogene TRBV3-2) to TRBJ2-3; D ambiguous. The CDR3 loop spans 17 amino acids. The V gene lost 0 bases and the J gene lost 2 bases, with 15 bases spanning the gap. CDR1 is LGHDT and CDR2 is YNNKEL in the germline V gene (reference sequence). The CDR3 nucleotides read TGTGCCAGCAGCCAAGAGCGCCAGGCCGCGTACACAGATACGCAGTATTTT. Residues: CASSQERQAAYTDTQYF.

The gene calls are TRBV19 and TRBJ1-4; 10 nucleotides agree with TRBD1. V lost 6 bases to trimming and J lost 0 bases; unmatched junction nucleotides: 7. Germline V gives CDR1 LNHDA, CDR2 SQIVND (reference sequence). The CDR3 is made up of 17 amino acids. In DNA, the CDR3 is TGTGCCAGTAGACGGGACAGGGGAACTGCAACTAATGAAAAACTGTTTTTT. Its protein is CASRRDRGTATNEKLFF. Full variable domain (remainder filled in from reference TRBV19 and TRBJ1-4): DGGITQSPKYLFRKEGQNVTLSCEQNLNHDAMYWYRQDPGQGLRLIYYSQIVNDFQKGDIAEGYSVSREKKESFPLTVTSAQKNPTAFYLCASRRDRGTATNEKLFFGSGTQLSVL.

V and J are TRBV18 and TRBJ1-4, with 9 bases matching TRBD1. The ends lost 3 bases at V and 11 bases at J; junction bases unmatched: 10. Germline lookup yields CDR1 KGHSH and CDR2 LQKENI. This CDR3 is 15 amino acids long. The DNA for the CDR3 is TGTGCCAGCTCACCTTCCCGGGACAGGGTGGATAAACTGTTTTTT. Residues: CASSPSRDRVDKLFF.

The V and J genes are TRBV19 and TRBJ1-2, with unresolved D. V was pared by 3 bases and J by 7 bases, with 24 bases between. CDR1 and CDR2 from the germline V gene are LNHDA and SQIVND (reference sequence). This CDR3 contains 17 residues. CDR3 residues: CASSITPSISGYGGYTF. The CDR3 DNA follows: TGTGCCAGTAGTATTACCCCCAGTATATCGGGGTACGGTGGCTACACCTTC.

The chain joins TRBV6-5 to TRBJ2-7; perhaps TRBD1 as D (7 bases). This CDR3 comprises 13 residues. V was cut by 7 bases and J by 3 bases, with 13 bases left in between. CDR1 is MNHEY, CDR2 SVGAGI, per germline. The CDR3 nucleotides read TGTGCCAGCACCCGGGGGACAGACTACGAGCAGTACTTC. Translation gives CASTRGTDYEQYF.

The genes are TRBV5-1 and TRBJ2-7, with TRBD2 as a possible D gene (6 bases). The CDR3 extends over 15 amino acids. Germline V lookup: CDR1 SGHRS, CDR2 YFSETQ. V dropped 3 bases and J dropped 3 bases, with 16 bases sitting between them. The CDR3, as DNA: TGCGCCAGCAGCTCCATAGCGGTAAAGGGCTACGAGCAGTACTTC. Encoded protein: CASSSIAVKGYEQYF.

The chain's CDR3 is CASSARQGLYNSPLHF. As DNA, the CDR3 is TGTGCCAGCAGTGCTAGACAGGGGTTGTATAATTCACCCCTCCACTTT. This chain joins TRBV28 and TRBJ1-6; 8 positions match TRBD1. Looked up from germline, CDR1 is MDHEN and CDR2 is SYDVKM. This CDR3 spans 16 amino acids. Unmatched junction bases numbered 7, after V lost 5 bases and J lost 4 bases.

The chain is built from TRBV19 and TRBJ1-1; 7 bases line up with TRBD1. CDR1 and CDR2 from the germline V gene are LNHDA and SQIVND (reference sequence). The J segment lost 3 bases and the V segment lost 6 bases, leaving 7 bases of the junction unmatched. The CDR3 runs to 14 residues. In nucleotides, the CDR3 is TGTGCCAGTAGCTCACAGGGGACCCACACTGAAGCTTTCTTT. Protein product: CASSSQGTHTEAFF. Looking up the rest from reference TRBV19 and TRBJ1-1 gives the full variable domain: DGGITQSPKYLFRKEGQNVTLSCEQNLNHDAMYWYRQDPGQGLRLIYYSQIVNDFQKGDIAEGYSVSREKKESFPLTVTSAQKNPTAFYLCASSSQGTHTEAFFGQGTRLTVV.

This clone was seen more than once but under ten times. The chain recombines TRBV11-2 with TRBJ1-1; no definite D call. This CDR3 comprises 18 residues. Germline lookup yields CDR1 SGHAT and CDR2 FQNNGV. V was cut by 1 base and J by 0 bases, with 18 bases left in between. For the CDR3, the DNA is TGTGCCAGCAGCTTAGGAGGCCTGTACGGGAGAGTGAACACTGAAGCTTTCTTT. Encoded protein: CASSLGGLYGRVNTEAFF.

J is TRBJ2-3 and V is TRBV4-1; possible D gene TRBD1, 5 bases. Germline CDR1 MGHRA, CDR2 YSYEKL. Deletions cut 5 bases from V and 2 bases from J, with 11 bases between. CDR3 length: 14 amino acids. The CDR3 loop reads CASSKSDITDTQYF. The CDR3 DNA follows: TGCGCCAGCAGCAAGTCGGACATCACAGATACGCAGTATTTT.

This clone has a single count. This chain links TRBV18 with TRBJ1-2; TRBD1 matches 7 bases. The CDR3 has 15 amino acids. Germline V lookup: CDR1 KGHSH, CDR2 LQKENI. After removal of 4 bases from V and 4 bases from J, the junction contained 9 bases not matched to a gene. CDR3 coding DNA: TGTGCCAGCTCACGCGGACAGGAAGGGCCCTATGGCTACACCTTC. This gives the protein CASSRGQEGPYGYTF.

This chain links TRBV5-5 with TRBJ2-7; 10 positions match TRBD1. V lost 3 bases and J lost 6; bases outside the gene matches: 6. The CDR3 length is 14 residues. Germline V gene sequence: CDR1 SGHKS, CDR2 YYEKEE (reference sequence). DNA of the CDR3: TGTGCCAGCAGCTACCGACAGGGGGCGGGCGAGCAGTACTTC. Protein sequence: CASSYRQGAGEQYF.

This clone appeared a single time. The genes are TRBV6-5 and TRBJ1-2; 11 bases are shared with TRBD1. The trim removed 6 bases at V and 6 bases at J, leaving 6 bases unmatched. Germline values: CDR1 MNHEY, CDR2 SVGAGI. The length of the CDR3 is 14 residues. CDR3 DNA: TGTGCCAGCAGCCCGGGACAGGGGGTGCATGGCTACACCTTC. Translated: CASSPGQGVHGYTF.

With regard to this clone: Other nucleotide sequences from this sample produce the same CDR3. V usage is TRBV28 and J usage is TRBJ1-1; no firm D call. Germline assignment: CDR1 MDHEN and CDR2 SYDVKM. V lost 1 base, J lost 1 base, and 4 bases lay in between. This CDR3 has 13 amino acids. The CDR3 DNA is TGTGCCAGCAGTTTATCACAGAACACTGAAGCTTTCTTT. It translates to CASSLSQNTEAFF. Drawing the rest from reference TRBV28 and TRBJ1-1, the complete variable domain is DVKVTQSSRYLVKRTGEKVFLECVQDMDHENMFWYRQDPGLGLRLIYFSYDVKMKEKGDIPEGYSVSREKKERFSLILESASTNQTSMYLCASSLSQNTEAFFGQGTRLTVV.

The gene calls are TRBV12-3 or TRBV12-4 and TRBJ2-2; no clear D gene. The CDR3 consists of 12 residues. V gave up 3 bases and J gave up 7 bases, with 6 bases separating them. In nucleotides, the CDR3 is TGTGCCAGCAGTTTCCTTTTCGGGGAGCTGTTTTTT. Translated, it gives CASSFLFGELFF.

The J gene is TRBJ2-7, the V gene TRBV5-1, with D possibly TRBD2 on 5 matching bases. The CDR3 contains 13 residues. Germline V lookup: CDR1 SGHRS, CDR2 YFSETQ. Trimming cost V 4 bases and J 3 bases, with 11 bases left between them. The CDR3 bases are TGCGCCAGCAGCCTGGACTTGCTCTACGAGCAGTACTTC. Translation gives CASSLDLLYEQYF.

This sequence joins TRBV30 and TRBJ2-1; D is perhaps TRBD1 (6 bases). This CDR3 has 13 residues. Trimming left V 3 bases short and J 10 bases short, with 16 bases between. In germline, CDR1 is GTSNPN, CDR2 SVGIG (reference sequence). Here the CDR3 DNA reads TGTGCCTGGAGGAACCAGGGGACGTCGGAGCAGTTCTTC. Translating gives CAWRNQGTSEQFF.

The rearrangement links TRBV24-1 to TRBJ1-5, with D perhaps matching TRBD1 (6 bases). V lost 7 bases, J lost 2 bases, and 11 bases lay in between. The CDR3 is made up of 14 amino acids. The germline gives CDR1 KGHDR, CDR2 SFDVKD. CDR3 in amino acids: CATSGTRGNQPQHF. In nucleotides, the CDR3 is TGTGCCACCAGCGGGACAAGGGGCAATCAGCCCCAGCATTTT.

The V gene is TRBV27, the J gene TRBJ1-5; D might be TRBD1 (6 bases). The CDR3 totals 16 residues. In germline, CDR1 is MNHEY, CDR2 SMNVEV (reference sequence). Deletions cut 0 bases from V and 5 bases from J, with 14 bases between. CDR3 DNA: TGTGCCAGCAGTTTATCGGGGGGGGACACCTATCAGCCCCAGCATTTT. Protein sequence: CASSLSGGDTYQPQHF.

This chain uses TRBV29-1 with TRBJ2-7, with D maybe TRBD1 (5 bases). V shed 6 bases and J shed 10 bases, with 13 bases lying between them. Germline V CDR1 and CDR2: SQVTM, ANQGSEA. There are 10 residues in the CDR3. This CDR3 is CSVGHPHQYF. For the CDR3, the DNA is TGCAGCGTCGGACACCCTCATCAGTACTTC.

The J gene is TRBJ1-2, the V gene TRBV5-1; 7 positions match TRBD1. CDR3 length equals 12 residues. J was trimmed by 1 base and V by 7 bases; bases with no gene match: 1. Looked up from germline, CDR1 is SGHRS and CDR2 is YFSETQ. The CDR3 loop is CASGQDNYGYTF. CDR3 sequence (DNA): TGCGCCAGCGGACAGGATAACTATGGCTACACCTTC.